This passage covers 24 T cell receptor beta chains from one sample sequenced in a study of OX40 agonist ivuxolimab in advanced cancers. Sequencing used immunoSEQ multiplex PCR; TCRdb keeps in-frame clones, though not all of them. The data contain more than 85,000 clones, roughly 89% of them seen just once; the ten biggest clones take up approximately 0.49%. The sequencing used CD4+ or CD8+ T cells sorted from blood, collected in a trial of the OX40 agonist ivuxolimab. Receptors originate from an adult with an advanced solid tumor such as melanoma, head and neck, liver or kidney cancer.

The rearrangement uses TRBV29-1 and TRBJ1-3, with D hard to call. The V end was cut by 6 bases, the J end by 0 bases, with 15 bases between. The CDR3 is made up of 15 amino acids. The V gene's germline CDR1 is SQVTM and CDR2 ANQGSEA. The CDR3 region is CSVAILGFSGNTIYF. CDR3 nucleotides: TGCAGCGTGGCCATCCTTGGTTTCTCTGGAAACACCATATATTTT.

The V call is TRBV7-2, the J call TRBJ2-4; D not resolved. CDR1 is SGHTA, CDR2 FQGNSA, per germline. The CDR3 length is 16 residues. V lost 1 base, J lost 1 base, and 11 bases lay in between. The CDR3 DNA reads TGTGCCAGCAGCTTAGGCCGGTTTGGGGCCAAAAACATTCAGTACTTC. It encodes CASSLGRFGAKNIQYF.

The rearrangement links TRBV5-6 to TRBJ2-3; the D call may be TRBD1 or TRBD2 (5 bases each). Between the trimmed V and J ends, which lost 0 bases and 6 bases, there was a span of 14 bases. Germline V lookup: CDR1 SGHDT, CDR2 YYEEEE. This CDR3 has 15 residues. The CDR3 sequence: CASSLAEGSGDTQYF. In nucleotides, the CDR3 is TGTGCCAGCAGCTTGGCCGAGGGATCAGGGGATACGCAGTATTTT.

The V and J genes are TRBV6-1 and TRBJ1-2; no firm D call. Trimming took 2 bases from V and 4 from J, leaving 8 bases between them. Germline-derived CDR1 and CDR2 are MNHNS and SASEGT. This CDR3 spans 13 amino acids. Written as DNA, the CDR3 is TGTGCCAGCAGTGAAAGGAACGTCTATGGCTACACCTTC. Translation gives CASSERNVYGYTF.

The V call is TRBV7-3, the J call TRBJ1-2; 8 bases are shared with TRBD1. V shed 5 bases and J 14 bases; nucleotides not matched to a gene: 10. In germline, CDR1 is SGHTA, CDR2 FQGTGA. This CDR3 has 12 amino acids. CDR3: CASSLRTGPLTF. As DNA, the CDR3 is TGTGCCAGCAGCCTAAGGACAGGGCCTCTGACCTTC.

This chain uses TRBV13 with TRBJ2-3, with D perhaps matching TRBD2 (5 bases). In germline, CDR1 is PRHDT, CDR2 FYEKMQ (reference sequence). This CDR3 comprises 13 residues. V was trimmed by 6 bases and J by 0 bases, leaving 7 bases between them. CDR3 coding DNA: TGTGCCAGCAGAAGAGGGAGCACAGATACGCAGTATTTT. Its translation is CASRRGSTDTQYF.

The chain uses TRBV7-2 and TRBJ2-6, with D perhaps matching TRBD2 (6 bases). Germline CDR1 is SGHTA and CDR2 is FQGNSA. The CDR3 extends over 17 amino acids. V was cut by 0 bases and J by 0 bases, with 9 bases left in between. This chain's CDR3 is CASSLAAGNSGANVLTF. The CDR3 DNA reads TGTGCCAGCAGCTTAGCGGCGGGGAACTCTGGGGCCAACGTCCTGACTTTC.

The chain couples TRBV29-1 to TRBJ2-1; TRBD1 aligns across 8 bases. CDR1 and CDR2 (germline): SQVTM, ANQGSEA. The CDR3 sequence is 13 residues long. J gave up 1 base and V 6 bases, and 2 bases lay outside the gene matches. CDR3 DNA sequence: TGCAGCGTCAGGGGGCTTTCCTACAATGAGCAGTTCTTC. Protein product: CSVRGLSYNEQFF.

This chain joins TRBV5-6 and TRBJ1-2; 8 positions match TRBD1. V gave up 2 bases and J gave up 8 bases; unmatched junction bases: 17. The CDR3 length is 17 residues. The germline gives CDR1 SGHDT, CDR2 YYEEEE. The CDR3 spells CASSFGDGQGDIGGYTF. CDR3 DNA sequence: TGTGCCAGCAGCTTTGGCGACGGACAGGGAGATATTGGCGGCTACACCTTC.

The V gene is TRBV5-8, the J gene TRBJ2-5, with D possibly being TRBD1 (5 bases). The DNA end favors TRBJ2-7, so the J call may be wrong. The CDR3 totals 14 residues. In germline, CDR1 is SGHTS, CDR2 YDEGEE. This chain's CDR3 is CASSHVFRDYEQYF. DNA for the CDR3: TGTGCCAGCAGCCATGTGTTCAGGGACTACGAGCAGTACTTC.

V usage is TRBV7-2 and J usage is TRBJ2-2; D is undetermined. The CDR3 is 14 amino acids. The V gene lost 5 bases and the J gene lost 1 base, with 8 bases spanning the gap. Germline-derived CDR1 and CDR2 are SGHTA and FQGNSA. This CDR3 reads CASSPSRNTGELFF. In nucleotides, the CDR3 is TGTGCCAGCAGCCCCTCCCGGAACACCGGGGAGCTGTTTTTT.

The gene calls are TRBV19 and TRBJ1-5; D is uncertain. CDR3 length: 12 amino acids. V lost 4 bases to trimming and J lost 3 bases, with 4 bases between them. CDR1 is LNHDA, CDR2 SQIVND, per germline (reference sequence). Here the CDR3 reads CASSKLNQPQHF. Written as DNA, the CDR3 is TGTGCCAGTAGTAAACTCAATCAGCCCCAGCATTTT.

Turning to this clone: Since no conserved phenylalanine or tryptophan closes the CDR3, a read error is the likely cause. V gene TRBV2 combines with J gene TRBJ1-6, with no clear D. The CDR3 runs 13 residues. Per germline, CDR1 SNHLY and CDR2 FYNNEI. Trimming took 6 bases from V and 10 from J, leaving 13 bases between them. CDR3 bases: TGTGCCAGCAGCGGACGACCGGAATCACCCCTCCACCTT. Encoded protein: CASSGRPESPLHL.

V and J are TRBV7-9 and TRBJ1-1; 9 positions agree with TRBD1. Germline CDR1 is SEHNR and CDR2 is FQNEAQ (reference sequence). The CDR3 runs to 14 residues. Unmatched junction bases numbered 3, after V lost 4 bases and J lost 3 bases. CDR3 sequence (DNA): TGTGCCAGCAGCTCTTGGGACAGGGACACTGAAGCTTTCTTT. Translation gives CASSSWDRDTEAFF.

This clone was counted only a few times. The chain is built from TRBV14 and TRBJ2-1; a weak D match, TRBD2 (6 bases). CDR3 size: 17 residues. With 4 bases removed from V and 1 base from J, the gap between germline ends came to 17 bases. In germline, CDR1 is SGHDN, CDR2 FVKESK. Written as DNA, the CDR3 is TGTGCCAGCAGCCGGAGAACCGGGACTGGATCCTACAATGAGCAGTTCTTC. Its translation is CASSRRTGTGSYNEQFF.

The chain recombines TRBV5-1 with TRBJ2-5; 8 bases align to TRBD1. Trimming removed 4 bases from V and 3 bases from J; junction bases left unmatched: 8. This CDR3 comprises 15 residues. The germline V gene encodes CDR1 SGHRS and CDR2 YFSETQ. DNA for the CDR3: TGCGCCAGCAGCCGGGGCATGGACAGGGAAGAGACCCAGTACTTC. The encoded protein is CASSRGMDREETQYF.

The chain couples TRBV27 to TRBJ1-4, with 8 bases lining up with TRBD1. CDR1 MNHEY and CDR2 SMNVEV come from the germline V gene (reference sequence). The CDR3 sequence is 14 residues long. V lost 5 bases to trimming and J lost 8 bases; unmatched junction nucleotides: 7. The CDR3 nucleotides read TGTGCCAGCAGTAATCAGGGGGCGATGGAAAAACTGTTTTTT. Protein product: CASSNQGAMEKLFF.

CDR3 residues: CASSPLRVSMFGYTF. Here the CDR3 DNA reads TGTGCCAGCAGTCCCCTCAGGGTCTCTATGTTTGGCTACACCTTC. This rearrangement joins TRBV2 to TRBJ1-2; D may be TRBD1 (5 bases). Per the germline V gene, CDR1 is SNHLY and CDR2 is FYNNEI. The ends were cut back, 5 bases at V and 7 bases at J, with 20 bases in the middle. The CDR3 runs to 15 residues.

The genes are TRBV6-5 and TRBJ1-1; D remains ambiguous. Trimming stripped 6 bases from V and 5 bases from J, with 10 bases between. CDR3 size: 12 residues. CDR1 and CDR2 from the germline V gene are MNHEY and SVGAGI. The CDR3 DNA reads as TGTGCCAGCAGCCCCTTCGGGACTGAAGCTTTCTTT. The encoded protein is CASSPFGTEAFF.

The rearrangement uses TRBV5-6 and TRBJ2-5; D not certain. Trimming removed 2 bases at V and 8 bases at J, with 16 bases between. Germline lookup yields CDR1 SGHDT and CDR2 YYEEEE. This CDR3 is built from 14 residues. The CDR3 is CASSFGLGPDTQYF. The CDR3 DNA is TGTGCCAGCAGCTTTGGATTAGGACCAGATACCCAGTACTTC.

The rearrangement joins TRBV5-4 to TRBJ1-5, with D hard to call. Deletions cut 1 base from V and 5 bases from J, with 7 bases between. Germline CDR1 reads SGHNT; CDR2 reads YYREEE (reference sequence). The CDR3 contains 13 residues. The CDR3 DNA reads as TGTGCCAGCAGCTTGCGACCCGATCAGCCCCAGCATTTT. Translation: CASSLRPDQPQHF.

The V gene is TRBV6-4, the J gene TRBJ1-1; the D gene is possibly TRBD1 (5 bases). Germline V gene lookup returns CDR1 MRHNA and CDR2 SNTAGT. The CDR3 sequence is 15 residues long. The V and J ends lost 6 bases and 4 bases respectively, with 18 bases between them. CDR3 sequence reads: CASRTYGGTGTEAFF. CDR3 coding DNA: TGTGCCAGCAGGACGTACGGGGGTACGGGCACTGAAGCTTTCTTT.

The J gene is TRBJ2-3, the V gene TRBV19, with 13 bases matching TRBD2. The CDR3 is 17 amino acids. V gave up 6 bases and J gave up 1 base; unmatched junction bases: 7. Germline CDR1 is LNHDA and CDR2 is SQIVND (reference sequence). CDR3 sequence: CASSPLGLAGRTDTQYF. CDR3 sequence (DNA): TGTGCCAGTAGCCCATTGGGACTAGCGGGGCGCACAGATACGCAGTATTTT.

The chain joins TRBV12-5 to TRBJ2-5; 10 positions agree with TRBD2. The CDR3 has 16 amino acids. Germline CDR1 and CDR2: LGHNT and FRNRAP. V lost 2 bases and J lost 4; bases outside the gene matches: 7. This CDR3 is CASGLFSGGPRETQYF. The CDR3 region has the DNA TGTGCTAGTGGTTTGTTTAGCGGGGGGCCCCGAGAGACCCAGTACTTC.